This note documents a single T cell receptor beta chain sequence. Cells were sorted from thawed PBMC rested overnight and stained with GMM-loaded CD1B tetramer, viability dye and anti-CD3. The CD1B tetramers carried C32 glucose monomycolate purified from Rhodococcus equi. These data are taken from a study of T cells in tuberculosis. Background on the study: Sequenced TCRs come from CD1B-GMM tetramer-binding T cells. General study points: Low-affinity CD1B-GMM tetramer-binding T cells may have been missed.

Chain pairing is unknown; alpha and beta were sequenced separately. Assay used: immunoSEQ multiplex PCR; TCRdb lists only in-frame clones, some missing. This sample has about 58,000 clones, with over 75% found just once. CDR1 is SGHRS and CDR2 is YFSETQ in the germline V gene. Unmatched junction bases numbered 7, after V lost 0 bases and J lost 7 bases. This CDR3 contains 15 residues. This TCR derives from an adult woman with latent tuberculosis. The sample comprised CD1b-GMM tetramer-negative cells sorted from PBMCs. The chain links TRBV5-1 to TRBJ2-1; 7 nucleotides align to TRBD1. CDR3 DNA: TGCGCCAGCAGCTTGGTTGGGACAGCCTTTAATGAGCAGTTCTTC. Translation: CASSLVGTAFNEQFF.